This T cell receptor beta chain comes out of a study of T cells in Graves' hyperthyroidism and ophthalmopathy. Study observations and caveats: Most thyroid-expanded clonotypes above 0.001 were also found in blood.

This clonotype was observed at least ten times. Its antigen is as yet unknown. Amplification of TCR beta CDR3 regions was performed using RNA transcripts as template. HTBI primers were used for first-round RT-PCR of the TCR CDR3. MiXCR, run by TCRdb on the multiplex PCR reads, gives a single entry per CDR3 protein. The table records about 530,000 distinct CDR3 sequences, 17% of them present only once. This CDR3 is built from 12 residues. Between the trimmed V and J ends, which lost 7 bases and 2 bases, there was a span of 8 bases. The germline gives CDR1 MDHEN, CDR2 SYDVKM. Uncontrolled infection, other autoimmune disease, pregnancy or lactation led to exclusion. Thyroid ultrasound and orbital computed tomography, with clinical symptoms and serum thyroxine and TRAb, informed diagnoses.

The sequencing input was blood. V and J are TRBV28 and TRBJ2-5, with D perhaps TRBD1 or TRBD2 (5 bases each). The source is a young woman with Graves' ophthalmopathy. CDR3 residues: CASNWGQETQYF. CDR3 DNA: TGTGCCAGCAATTGGGGGCAAGAGACCCAGTACTTC.